The 21 T cell receptor beta chains below come from one sample, sequenced in a study of shared clonotypes between healthy human individuals. Clones were read by immunoSEQ multiplex PCR, and TCRdb kept only the in-frame ones, dropping some. The sample contains fewer than 130,000 clones, roughly 66% of which appear only once. Source material: memory CD8+ T cells sorted from blood. Subset noted: CD45RO+ cells pooled with CCR7-negative TemRA cells. These receptors came from a woman between 25 and 40 years old in good health.

V usage is TRBV28 and J usage is TRBJ1-2; no reliable D call. This CDR3 contains 13 residues. Trimming stripped 2 bases from V and 3 bases from J, with 7 bases between. CDR1 and CDR2 from the germline V gene are MDHEN and SYDVKM. The CDR3 spells CASSLQEDYGYTF. DNA for the CDR3: TGTGCCAGCAGTTTACAGGAGGACTATGGCTACACCTTC.

In nucleotides, the CDR3 is TGTGCCACCAGCAGAGATGCAGGGGATGAGCAGTTCTTC. Amino acid sequence: CATSRDAGDEQFF. The chain recombines TRBV15 with TRBJ2-1, with D perhaps TRBD1 (6 bases). V was cut by 0 bases and J by 8 bases, with 8 bases left in between. The CDR3 is 13 amino acids. Germline V gene data show CDR1 as LNHNV and CDR2 as YYDKDF (reference sequence).

CDR3 DNA: TGCGCCAGCAGTCCGGGGGACTATGGCTACACCTTC. Protein: CASSPGDYGYTF. The rearrangement links TRBV10-1 to TRBJ1-2; possible D gene TRBD1, 5 bases. The V end lost 5 bases, the J end lost 3 bases, and 7 bases lay between the germline ends. CDR3 length: 12 amino acids. CDR1 WNHNN and CDR2 SYGVQD come from the germline V gene (reference sequence).

As DNA, the CDR3 is TGTGCCAGCAGCTTAGGGGCGGGTCTTTGGAACACTGAAGCTTTCTTT. It encodes CASSLGAGLWNTEAFF. The chain recombines TRBV7-9 with TRBJ1-1, with D hard to call. The CDR3 totals 16 residues. CDR1 and CDR2 from the germline V gene are SEHNR and FQNEAQ (reference sequence). V gave up 1 base and J gave up 1 base, with 13 bases separating them.

With regard to this clone: The sample has other DNA sequences that encode this CDR3 too. The chain joins TRBV6-4 to TRBJ2-2; D not resolved. Germline CDR1 and CDR2: MRHNA and SNTAGT. The CDR3 contains 13 residues. V dropped 0 bases and J dropped 4 bases, with 3 bases sitting between them. The CDR3 region has the DNA TGTGCCAGCAGTGACTCGACCACCGGGGAGCTGTTTTTT. Translation: CASSDSTTGELFF.

The rearrangement uses TRBV6-5 and TRBJ1-1; D gene uncertain. In germline, CDR1 is MNHEY, CDR2 SVGAGI. CDR3 length: 12 residues. The V end was cut by 5 bases, the J end by 5 bases, with 9 bases between. The CDR3 DNA reads as TGTGCCAGCAGTCACCCCCGAACTGAAGCTTTCTTT. Protein sequence: CASSHPRTEAFF.

This clone came up many times. The V gene is TRBV6-1, the J gene TRBJ2-7, with D possibly called TRBD1 or TRBD2 (5 bases each). The CDR3 contains 13 residues. With 1 base removed from V and 7 bases from J, the gap between germline ends came to 11 bases. From germline, CDR1 is MNHNS and CDR2 SASEGT. CDR3 protein: CASSEGDLLEQYF. The CDR3 region has the DNA TGTGCCAGCAGTGAAGGGGACCTACTAGAGCAGTACTTC.

This chain links TRBV15 with TRBJ2-3; 7 positions match TRBD2. Germline values: CDR1 LNHNV, CDR2 YYDKDF (reference sequence). The ends lost 3 bases at V and 2 bases at J; junction bases unmatched: 5. The CDR3 spans 15 residues. CDR3 bases: TGTGCCACCAGCAGCCGGGCGGGAGCCACAGATACGCAGTATTTT. Amino acid sequence: CATSSRAGATDTQYF.

The chain is built from TRBV2 and TRBJ1-2; D is unresolved. Deletions cut 7 bases from V and 3 bases from J, with 6 bases between. The V gene's germline CDR1 is SNHLY and CDR2 FYNNEI. The CDR3 is made up of 11 amino acids. The CDR3 sequence is CASTTDYGYTF. CDR3 sequence (DNA): TGTGCCAGCACCACGGACTATGGCTACACCTTC.

This chain connects TRBV7-2 to TRBJ2-1; the D gene is possibly TRBD2 (6 bases). V lost 5 bases to trimming and J lost 6 bases, with 17 bases between them. CDR3 length: 15 amino acids. CDR1 is SGHTA, CDR2 FQGNSA, per germline. CDR3 loop: CASSRTVLAPNEQFF. The CDR3 bases are TGTGCCAGCAGCAGAACGGTACTAGCCCCCAATGAGCAGTTCTTC.

This chain joins TRBV30 and TRBJ2-7, with D unclear. The CDR3 spans 13 residues. From germline, CDR1 is GTSNPN and CDR2 SVGIG (reference sequence). Trimming stripped 2 bases from V and 4 bases from J, with 12 bases between. The CDR3 DNA is TGTGCCTGGAGTTATAATAGGGTGTACGAGCAGTACTTC. Its translation: CAWSYNRVYEQYF.

This clone occurred once. The genes are TRBV6-1 and TRBJ2-7, with D perhaps matching TRBD2 (5 bases). From germline, CDR1 is MNHNS and CDR2 SASEGT. Trimming pared 7 bases from V and 0 bases from J, leaving 16 bases between. The CDR3 is 15 amino acids. CDR3 loop: CASTLGSAASYEQYF. CDR3 in DNA: TGTGCCAGCACTTTGGGGAGCGCCGCCTCCTACGAGCAGTACTTC.

This chain connects TRBV27 to TRBJ2-3, with TRBD1 identical over 10 bases. Germline V gives CDR1 MNHEY, CDR2 SMNVEV (reference sequence). Trimming at V came to 6 bases and at J to 6 bases, leaving 6 bases not matched to a gene. CDR3 size: 14 residues. The CDR3 DNA follows: TGTGCCAGCAGACTGGGACAGGGGCGGGATACGCAGTATTTT. Amino acids: CASRLGQGRDTQYF.

This clone was detected only a few times. This chain links TRBV16 with TRBJ1-1; the D gene is possibly TRBD1 (5 bases). The V and J ends lost 4 bases and 1 base respectively, with 10 bases between them. Germline V gives CDR1 KGHSY, CDR2 FQNENV. The CDR3 has 14 amino acids. CDR3 residues: CASSLLGTNTEAFF. CDR3 sequence (DNA): TGTGCCAGCAGCCTCCTAGGGACGAACACTGAAGCTTTCTTT.

Concerning this clone: The CDR3 does not end in the conserved phenylalanine or tryptophan, so this is likely a read error. No DNA is shown, since the ends of the CDR3 on it are uncertain; the CDR3 is the one TCRdb lists. This chain links TRBV20-1 with TRBJ1-1. Germline V gene data show CDR1 as DFQATT and CDR2 as SNEGSKA (reference sequence). The CDR3 has 11 residues if both end residues are counted. CDR3 amino acids: CSAREEGMVSL.

The chain carries TRBV11-2 and TRBJ1-4; 9 nucleotides line up with TRBD1. V gave up 5 bases and J gave up 7 bases; unmatched junction bases: 11. Germline CDR1 reads SGHAT; CDR2 reads FQNNGV. CDR3 length equals 16 residues. Here the CDR3 DNA reads TGTGCCAGCAGCCTATCGTCCGGGACAGGGTCTGAAAAACTGTTTTTT. Protein: CASSLSSGTGSEKLFF.

This clone has at least ten counts. The sample contains more than one DNA sequence encoding this CDR3. The chain is built from TRBV2 and TRBJ2-5; TRBD2 agrees at 10 bases. The germline gives CDR1 SNHLY, CDR2 FYNNEI. This CDR3 contains 16 residues. V dropped 6 bases and J dropped 1; count of bases not matched to a gene: 8. The DNA for the CDR3 is TGTGCCAGCAGGTTCAGGACTAGCGGCCTCCAAGAGACCCAGTACTTC. It translates to CASRFRTSGLQETQYF.

This chain links TRBV28 with TRBJ2-7, with a possible D match to TRBD2 (6 bases). V lost 3 bases to trimming and J lost 3 bases, with 12 bases between them. The CDR3 consists of 14 residues. Germline CDR1 MDHEN, CDR2 SYDVKM. The CDR3 sequence is CASSFWISGYEQYF. The CDR3 DNA sequence: TGTGCCAGCAGTTTCTGGATTAGCGGCTACGAGCAGTACTTC.

As regards this clone: Additional DNA sequences in this sample encode the identical CDR3. The V call is TRBV6-6, the J call TRBJ2-7, with TRBD2 as a possible D gene (5 bases). Germline CDR1 and CDR2: MNHNY and SVGAGI (reference sequence). The ends were cut back, 4 bases at V and 6 bases at J, with 13 bases in the middle. The CDR3 totals 13 residues. This CDR3 reads CASSSGLLGEQYF. CDR3 coding DNA: TGTGCCAGCAGTTCCGGACTGTTGGGCGAGCAGTACTTC.

The gene calls are TRBV19 and TRBJ2-1, with TRBD2 matching over 9 bases. Germline CDR1 LNHDA, CDR2 SQIVND (reference sequence). This CDR3 spans 15 amino acids. Germline trimming cut 3 bases from V and 9 bases from J; bases unmatched to any gene: 9. CDR3 DNA: TGTGCCAGTAGTATTATCGCGGGAGGGCTTAGTGAGCAGTTCTTC. Protein sequence: CASSIIAGGLSEQFF.

The rearrangement joins TRBV30 to TRBJ2-2; the D gene is possibly TRBD1 (6 bases). This CDR3 has 14 amino acids. Per the germline V gene, CDR1 is GTSNPN and CDR2 is SVGIG (reference sequence). V was cut by 4 bases and J by 0 bases, with 9 bases left in between. The DNA of the CDR3 is TGTGCCTGGACCGGGACACCGAACACCGGGGAGCTGTTTTTT. Translation gives CAWTGTPNTGELFF.